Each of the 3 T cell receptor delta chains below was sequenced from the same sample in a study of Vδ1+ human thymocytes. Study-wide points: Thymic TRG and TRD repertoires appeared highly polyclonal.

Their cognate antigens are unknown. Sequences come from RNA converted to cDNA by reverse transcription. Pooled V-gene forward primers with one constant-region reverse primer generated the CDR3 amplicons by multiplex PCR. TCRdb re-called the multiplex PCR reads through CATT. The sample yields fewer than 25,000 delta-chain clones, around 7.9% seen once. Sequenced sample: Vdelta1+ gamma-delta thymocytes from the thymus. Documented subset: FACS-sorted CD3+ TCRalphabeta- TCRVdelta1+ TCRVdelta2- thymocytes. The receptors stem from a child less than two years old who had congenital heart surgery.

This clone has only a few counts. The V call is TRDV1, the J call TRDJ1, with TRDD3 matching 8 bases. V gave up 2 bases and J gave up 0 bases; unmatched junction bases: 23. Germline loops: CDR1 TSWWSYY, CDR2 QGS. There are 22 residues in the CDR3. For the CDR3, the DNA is TGTGCTCTTGGGGAAGTCTCTACCGTGTGTGGGGATACAGGGGAGTACACCGATAAACTCATCTTT. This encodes CALGEVSTVCGDTGEYTDKLIF.

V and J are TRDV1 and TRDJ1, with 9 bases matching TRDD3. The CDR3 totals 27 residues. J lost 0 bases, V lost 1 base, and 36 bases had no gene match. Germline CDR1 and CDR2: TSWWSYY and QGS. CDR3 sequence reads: CALGERPTPLPTYWGKGKGGHTDKLIF. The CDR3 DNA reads TGTGCTCTTGGGGAACGGCCGACCCCGCTTCCGACCTACTGGGGGAAAGGTAAAGGAGGACACACCGATAAACTCATCTTT.

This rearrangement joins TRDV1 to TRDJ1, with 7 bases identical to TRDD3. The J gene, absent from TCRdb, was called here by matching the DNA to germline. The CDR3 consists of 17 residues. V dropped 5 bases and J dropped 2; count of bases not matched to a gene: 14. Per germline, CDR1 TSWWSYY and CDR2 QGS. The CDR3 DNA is TGTGCTCTTGGGCCCCCTAGAGCGCCGGGGGATACCGATAAACTCATCTTT. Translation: CALGPPRAPGDTDKLIF.